This T cell receptor (beta chain) was identified in a study of blood T cell repertoires in COVID-19. On the study more broadly: The United States, Italy and Spain provided the acute and convalescent COVID-19 samples.

This clone was picked up one time. The assay was immunoSEQ multiplex PCR, and TCRdb's table has in-frame clones only and misses some. The top ten clones hold 5.5% to 8% of a sample with approximately 200,000 clones, around nine tenths of them seen once. The CDR3 has 16 residues. With 7 bases clipped from V and 2 bases from J, the junction kept 12 bases outside the gene matches. Germline values: CDR1 SNHLY, CDR2 FYNNEI. The chain links TRBV2 to TRBJ2-3; 7 positions match TRBD2. This receptor was obtained from a man in his sixties who had recovered from COVID-19. What was sequenced was peripheral blood. This CDR3 is CASTSLLGLPTDTQYF. Written as DNA, the CDR3 is TGTGCCAGCACTTCCCTTCTGGGACTACCCACAGATACGCAGTATTTT.